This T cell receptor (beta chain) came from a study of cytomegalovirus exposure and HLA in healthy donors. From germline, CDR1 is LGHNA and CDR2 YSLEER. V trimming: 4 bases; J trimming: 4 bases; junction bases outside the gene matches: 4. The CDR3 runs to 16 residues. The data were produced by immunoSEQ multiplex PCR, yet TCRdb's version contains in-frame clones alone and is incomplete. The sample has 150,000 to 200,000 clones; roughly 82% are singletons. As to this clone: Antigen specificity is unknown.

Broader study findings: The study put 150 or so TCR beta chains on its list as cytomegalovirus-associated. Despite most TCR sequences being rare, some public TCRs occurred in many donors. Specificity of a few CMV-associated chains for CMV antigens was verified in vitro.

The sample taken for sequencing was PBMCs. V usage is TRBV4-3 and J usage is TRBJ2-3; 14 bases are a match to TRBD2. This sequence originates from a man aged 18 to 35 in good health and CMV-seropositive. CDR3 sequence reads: CASSRRLAGGPDTQYF. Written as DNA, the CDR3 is TGCGCCAGCAGCCGCCGACTAGCGGGAGGGCCAGATACGCAGTATTTT.